This TCR beta chain was sequenced in a study of T cells in Graves' hyperthyroidism and ophthalmopathy. Regarding the study as a whole: Ophthalmopathy and stable hyperthyroidism were separated by a 13 V-J model.

This clonotype was counted at least ten times. Its target is not known. This CDR3 spans 14 amino acids. V gave up 6 bases and J gave up 5 bases, with 14 bases separating them. Per germline, CDR1 MDHEN and CDR2 SYDVKM. Template material for amplifying TCR beta CDR3 regions consisted of RNA transcripts. The study used the HTBI primer set for a first-round RT-PCR of the TCR CDR3. TCRdb reanalysed the multiplex PCR reads using MiXCR and keeps one entry per CDR3 protein. The data show about 560,000 distinct CDR3 sequences, with 16% seen just once and approximately 18% held by the top ten. Diagnostic assessment was based on clinical symptoms, serum thyroxine and TRAb, thyroid ultrasound and orbital computed tomography. The source of the PBMCs was around 10 ml of fresh peripheral blood.

Sequenced material: blood. The origin of this receptor is a woman aged 18-29 years with Graves' hyperthyroidism. The chain couples TRBV28 to TRBJ2-1; weak D call: TRBD2 (5 bases). The CDR3 here is CASRERKPNNEQFF. The CDR3 DNA is TGTGCCAGCAGGGAGCGGAAACCTAACAATGAGCAGTTCTTC.